This TCR beta chain was documented in a study of Graves' ophthalmopathy and Graves' hyperthyroidism. The CDR3 is 14 amino acids. CDR1 is WSHSY, CDR2 SAAADI, per germline. General study results and limits: As the model predicted ophthalmopathy progression, it achieved a sensitivity of less than 71% and a specificity of 72.22%. Most thyroid-expanded clonotypes exceeding 0.001 frequency were also found in blood.

Amplifying from RNA transcripts, the study obtained TCR beta CDR3 regions. Amplification began with first-round RT-PCR using HTBI primers, then second-round multiplex PCR was performed. TCRdb re-called the multiplex PCR reads through MiXCR, storing one row per CDR3 protein. The repertoire consists of around 670,000 distinct CDR3 sequences, with roughly 40% occurring once and the leading ten covering 40% to 45%. Regarding this clonotype: The antigen remains unidentified. A junction boundary mismatches the germline segment, possibly from a read error.

The sample taken for sequencing was peripheral blood. This rearrangement joins TRBV10-2 to TRBJ2-7; D may be TRBD2 (6 bases). This receptor was obtained from an adult man with Graves' ophthalmopathy. For the CDR3, the DNA is TGTGCCAGCAGTTACTCGGCGGGGTCGTACGAGCAGTACTTC. Encoded protein: CASSYSAGSYEQYF.